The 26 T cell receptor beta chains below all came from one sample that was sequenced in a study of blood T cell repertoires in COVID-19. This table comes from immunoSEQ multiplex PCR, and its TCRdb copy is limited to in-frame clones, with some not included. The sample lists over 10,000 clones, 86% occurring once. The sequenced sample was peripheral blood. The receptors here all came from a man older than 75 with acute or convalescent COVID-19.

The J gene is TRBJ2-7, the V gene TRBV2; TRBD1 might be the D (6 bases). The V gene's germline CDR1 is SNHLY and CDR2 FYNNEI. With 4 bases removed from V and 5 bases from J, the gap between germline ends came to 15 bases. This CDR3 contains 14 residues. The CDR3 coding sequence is TGTGCCAGCAGTGTTCTCAGTACAGGGAACGAGCAGTACTTC. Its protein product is CASSVLSTGNEQYF.

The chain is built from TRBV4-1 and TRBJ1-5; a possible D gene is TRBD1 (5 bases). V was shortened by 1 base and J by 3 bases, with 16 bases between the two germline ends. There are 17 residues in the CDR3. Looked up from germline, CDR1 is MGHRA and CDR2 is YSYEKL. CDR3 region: CASSQGGLNRPNQPQHF. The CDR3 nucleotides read TGCGCCAGCAGCCAAGGGGGCCTGAATAGACCCAATCAGCCCCAGCATTTT.

DNA of the CDR3: TGCGCCAGCAGCGGGACAGGGTACCCCTACGAGCAGTACTTC. Translated, it gives CASSGTGYPYEQYF. This chain links TRBV5-1 with TRBJ2-7; 9 bases map to TRBD1. Germline CDR1 SGHRS, CDR2 YFSETQ. The V segment lost 4 bases and the J segment 2 bases; nucleotides outside the gene matches: 4. The CDR3 length is 14 residues.

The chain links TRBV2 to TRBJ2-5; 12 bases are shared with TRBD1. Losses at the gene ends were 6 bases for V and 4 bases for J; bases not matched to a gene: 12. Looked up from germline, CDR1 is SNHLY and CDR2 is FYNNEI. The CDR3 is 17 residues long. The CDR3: CASSPGQGAVFLETQYF. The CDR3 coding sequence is TGTGCCAGCAGCCCGGGACAGGGGGCTGTGTTTTTAGAGACCCAGTACTTC.

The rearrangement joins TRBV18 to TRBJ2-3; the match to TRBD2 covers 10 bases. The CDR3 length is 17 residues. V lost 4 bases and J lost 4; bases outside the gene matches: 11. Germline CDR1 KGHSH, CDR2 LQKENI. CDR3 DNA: TGTGCCAGCTCACAGGGGATAGCGGGGGGATCCGCAGATACGCAGTATTTT. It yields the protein CASSQGIAGGSADTQYF.

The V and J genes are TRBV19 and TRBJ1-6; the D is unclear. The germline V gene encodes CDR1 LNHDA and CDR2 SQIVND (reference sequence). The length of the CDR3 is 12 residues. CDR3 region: CAGIQENSPLHF. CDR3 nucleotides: TGTGCAGGAATTCAGGAAAATTCACCCCTCCACTTT.

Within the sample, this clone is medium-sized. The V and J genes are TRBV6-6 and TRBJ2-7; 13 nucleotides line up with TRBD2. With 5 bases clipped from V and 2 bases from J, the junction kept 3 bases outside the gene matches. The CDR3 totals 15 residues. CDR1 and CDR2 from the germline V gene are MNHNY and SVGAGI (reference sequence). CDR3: CASSGLAGDPYEQYF. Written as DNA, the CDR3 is TGTGCCAGCAGTGGACTAGCGGGGGACCCCTACGAGCAGTACTTC.

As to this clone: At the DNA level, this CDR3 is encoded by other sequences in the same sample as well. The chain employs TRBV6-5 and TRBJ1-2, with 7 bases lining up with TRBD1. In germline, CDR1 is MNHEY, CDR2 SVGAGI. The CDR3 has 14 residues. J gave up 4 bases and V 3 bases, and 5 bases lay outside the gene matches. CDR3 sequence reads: CASSYSGTAYGYTF. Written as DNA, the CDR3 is TGTGCCAGCAGTTATTCCGGGACAGCCTATGGCTACACCTTC.

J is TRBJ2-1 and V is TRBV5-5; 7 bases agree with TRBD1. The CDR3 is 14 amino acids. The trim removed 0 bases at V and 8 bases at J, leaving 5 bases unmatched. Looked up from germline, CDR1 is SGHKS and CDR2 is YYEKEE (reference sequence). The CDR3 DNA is TGTGCCAGCAGCTTGGCAGACAGGGCGTATGAGCAGTTCTTC. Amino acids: CASSLADRAYEQFF.

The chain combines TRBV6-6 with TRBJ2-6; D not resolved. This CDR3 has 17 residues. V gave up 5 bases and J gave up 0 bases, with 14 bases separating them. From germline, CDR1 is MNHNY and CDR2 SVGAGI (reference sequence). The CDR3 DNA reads TGTGCCAGCAGTCGACAAGCTACCTCCTCTGGGGCCAACGTCCTGACTTTC. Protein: CASSRQATSSGANVLTF.

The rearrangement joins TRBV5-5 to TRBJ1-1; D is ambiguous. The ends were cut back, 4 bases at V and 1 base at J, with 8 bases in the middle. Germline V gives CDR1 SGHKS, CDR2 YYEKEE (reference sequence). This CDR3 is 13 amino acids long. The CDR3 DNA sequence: TGTGCCAGCAGCCGGGGATCGAACACTGAAGCTTTCTTT. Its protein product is CASSRGSNTEAFF.

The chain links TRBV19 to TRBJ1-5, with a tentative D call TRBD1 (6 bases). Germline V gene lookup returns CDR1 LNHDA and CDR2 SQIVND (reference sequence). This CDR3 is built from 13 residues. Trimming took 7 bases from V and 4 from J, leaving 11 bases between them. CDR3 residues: CASTGATNQPQHF. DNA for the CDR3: TGTGCCAGTACAGGGGCCACAAATCAGCCCCAGCATTTT.

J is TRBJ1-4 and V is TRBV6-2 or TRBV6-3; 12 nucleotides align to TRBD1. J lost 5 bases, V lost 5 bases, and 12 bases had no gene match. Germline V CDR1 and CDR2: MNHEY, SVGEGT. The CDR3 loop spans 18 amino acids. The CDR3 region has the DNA TGTGCCAGCAGTGCGGGACAGGGGGCGATTGTCCCGAATGAAAAACTGTTTTTT. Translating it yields CASSAGQGAIVPNEKLFF.

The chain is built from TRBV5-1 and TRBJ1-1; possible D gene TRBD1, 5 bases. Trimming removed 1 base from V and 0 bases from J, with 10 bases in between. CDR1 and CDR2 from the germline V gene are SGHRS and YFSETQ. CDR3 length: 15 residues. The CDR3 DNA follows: TGCGCCAGCAGCTTGAGGGCAGGGATGAACACTGAAGCTTTCTTT. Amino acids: CASSLRAGMNTEAFF.

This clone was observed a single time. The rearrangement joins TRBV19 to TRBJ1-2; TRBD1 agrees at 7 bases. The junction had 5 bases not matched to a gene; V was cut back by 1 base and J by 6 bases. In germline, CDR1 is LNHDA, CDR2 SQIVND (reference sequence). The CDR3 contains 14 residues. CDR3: CASSIGRTGDGYTF. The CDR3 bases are TGTGCCAGTAGTATAGGGAGGACAGGTGATGGCTACACCTTC.

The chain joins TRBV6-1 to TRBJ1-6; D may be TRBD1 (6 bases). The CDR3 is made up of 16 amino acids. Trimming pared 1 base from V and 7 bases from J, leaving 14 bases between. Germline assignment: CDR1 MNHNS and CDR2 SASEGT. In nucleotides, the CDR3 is TGTGCCAGCAGTGAAGTGGGGGGGCGCATCAATTCACCCCTCCACTTT. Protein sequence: CASSEVGGRINSPLHF.

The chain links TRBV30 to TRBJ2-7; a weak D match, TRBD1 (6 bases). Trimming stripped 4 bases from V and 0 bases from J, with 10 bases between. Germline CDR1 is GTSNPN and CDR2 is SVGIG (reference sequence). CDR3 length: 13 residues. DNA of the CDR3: TGTGCCTGGATAGGACAGAGCTCCTACGAGCAGTACTTC. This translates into CAWIGQSSYEQYF.

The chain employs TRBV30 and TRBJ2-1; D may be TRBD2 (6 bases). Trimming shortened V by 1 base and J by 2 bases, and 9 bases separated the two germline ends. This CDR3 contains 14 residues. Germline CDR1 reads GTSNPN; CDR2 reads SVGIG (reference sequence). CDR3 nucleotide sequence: TGTGCCTGGAGTGACGGGAGTCCCTACAATGAGCAGTTCTTC. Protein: CAWSDGSPYNEQFF.

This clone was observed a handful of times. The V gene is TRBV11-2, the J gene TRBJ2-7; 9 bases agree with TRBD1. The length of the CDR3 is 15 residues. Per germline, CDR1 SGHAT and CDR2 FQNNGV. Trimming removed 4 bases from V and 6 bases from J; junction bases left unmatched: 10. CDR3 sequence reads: CASSYRTGASGEQYF. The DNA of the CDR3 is TGTGCCAGCAGCTACCGGACAGGGGCATCAGGCGAGCAGTACTTC.

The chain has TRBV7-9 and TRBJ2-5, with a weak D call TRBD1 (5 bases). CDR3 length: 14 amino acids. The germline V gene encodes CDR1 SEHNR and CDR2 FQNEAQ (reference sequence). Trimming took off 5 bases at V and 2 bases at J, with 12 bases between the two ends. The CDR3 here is CASSNGHLQETQYF. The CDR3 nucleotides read TGTGCCAGCAGCAACGGACACCTACAAGAGACCCAGTACTTC.

CDR3 protein: CASSLGADVSYNEQFF. CDR3 nucleotide sequence: TGTGCCAGCAGCTTGGGGGCCGACGTCTCCTACAATGAGCAGTTCTTC. V usage is TRBV5-4 and J usage is TRBJ2-1; no clear D. CDR1 and CDR2 from the germline V gene are SGHNT and YYREEE (reference sequence). V lost 0 bases, J lost 0 bases, and 10 bases lay in between. The CDR3 covers 16 residues.

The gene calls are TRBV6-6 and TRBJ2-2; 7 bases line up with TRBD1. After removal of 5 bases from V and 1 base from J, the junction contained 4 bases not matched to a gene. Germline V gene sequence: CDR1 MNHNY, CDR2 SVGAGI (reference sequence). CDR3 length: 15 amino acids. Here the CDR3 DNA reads TGTGCCAGCAGTCGGGACAGTATGAACACCGGGGAGCTGTTTTTT. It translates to CASSRDSMNTGELFF.

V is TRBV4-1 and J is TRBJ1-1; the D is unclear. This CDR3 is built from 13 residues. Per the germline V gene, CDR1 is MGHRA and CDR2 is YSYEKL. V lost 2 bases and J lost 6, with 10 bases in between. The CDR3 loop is CASSQRTSSEAFF. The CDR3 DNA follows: TGCGCCAGCAGCCAAAGGACTTCCTCTGAAGCTTTCTTT.

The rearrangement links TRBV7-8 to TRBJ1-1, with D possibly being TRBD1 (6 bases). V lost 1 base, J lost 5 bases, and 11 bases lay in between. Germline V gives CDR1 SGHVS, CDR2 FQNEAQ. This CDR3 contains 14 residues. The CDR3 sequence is CASSLETGRTEAFF. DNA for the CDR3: TGTGCCAGCAGCTTAGAGACAGGCAGGACTGAAGCTTTCTTT.

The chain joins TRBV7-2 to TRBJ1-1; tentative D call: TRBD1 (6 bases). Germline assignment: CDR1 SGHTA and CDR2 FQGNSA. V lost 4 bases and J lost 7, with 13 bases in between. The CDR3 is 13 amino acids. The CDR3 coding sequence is TGTGCCAGCAGCTCAGACAGGTTTGGTGAAGCTTTCTTT. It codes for CASSSDRFGEAFF.

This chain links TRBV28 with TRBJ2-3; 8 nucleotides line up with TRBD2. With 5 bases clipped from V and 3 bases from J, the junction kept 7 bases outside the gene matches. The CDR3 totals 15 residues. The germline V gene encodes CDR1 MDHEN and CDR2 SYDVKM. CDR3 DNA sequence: TGTGCCAGCAGTCCAGCGGGAGTCAGGACAGATACGCAGTATTTT. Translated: CASSPAGVRTDTQYF. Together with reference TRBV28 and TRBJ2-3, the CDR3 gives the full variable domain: DVKVTQSSRYLVKRTGEKVFLECVQDMDHENMFWYRQDPGLGLRLIYFSYDVKMKEKGDIPEGYSVSREKKERFSLILESASTNQTSMYLCASSPAGVRTDTQYFGPGTRLTVL.